These 20 T cell receptor beta chains came from one sample sequenced in a study of control samples from healthy donors and cancer patients. Data came from immunoSEQ multiplex PCR; TCRdb stores just in-frame clones and leaves some out. The data hold 250,000 to 300,000 clones, with about four fifths observed a single time. The sequenced sample was PBMCs. These receptors all come from a woman aged 55-70 years with lung cancer.

CDR3: CASSELWVSGNTIYF. In nucleotides, the CDR3 is TGTGCCAGCAGTGAATTGTGGGTTTCAGGAAACACCATATATTTT. The chain is built from TRBV6-1 and TRBJ1-3, with D unclear. V was pared by 2 bases and J by 4 bases, with 12 bases between. Germline values: CDR1 MNHNS, CDR2 SASEGT. CDR3 length: 15 amino acids.

The chain employs TRBV7-3 and TRBJ2-3; possibly TRBD2 for D (5 bases). With 2 bases removed from V and 1 base from J, the gap between germline ends came to 13 bases. CDR1 SGHTA and CDR2 FQGTGA come from the germline V gene. This CDR3 is 16 amino acids long. In DNA form, the CDR3 reads TGTGCCAGCAGCTTAGGCCGGGGTGCCGGCACAGATACGCAGTATTTT. Translating it yields CASSLGRGAGTDTQYF.

The sample holds one count of this clone. CDR3 residues: CASSELIEAAGELFF. CDR3 coding DNA: TGTGCCAGCAGTGAATTAATAGAGGCCGCCGGGGAGCTGTTTTTT. The V and J genes are TRBV2 and TRBJ2-2; D call uncertain. The CDR3 covers 15 residues. Germline loops: CDR1 SNHLY, CDR2 FYNNEI. The V end lost 2 bases, the J end lost 6 bases, and 13 bases lay between the germline ends. The full variable domain, completed using reference TRBV2 and TRBJ2-2, is EPEVTQTPSHQVTQMGQEVILRCVPISNHLYFYWYRQILGQKVEFLVSFYNNEISEKSEIFDDQFSVERPDGSNFTLKIRSTKLEDSAMYFCASSELIEAAGELFFGEGSRLTVL.

V and J are TRBV10-3 and TRBJ2-4; D gene uncertain. CDR1 ENHRY and CDR2 SYGVKD come from the germline V gene. V dropped 2 bases and J dropped 8 bases, with 7 bases sitting between them. This CDR3 contains 12 residues. The CDR3 nucleotides are TGTGCCATCAGTGAGACAGACGACATTCAGTACTTC. This encodes CAISETDDIQYF.

This clone turned up a few times. The V gene is TRBV3-1 (or the pseudogene TRBV3-2), the J gene TRBJ2-7; D assignment may be TRBD1 or TRBD2 (5 bases each). The germline V and J ends were trimmed by 4 bases and 2 bases, with 12 bases remaining between them. The CDR3 totals 14 residues. The V gene's germline CDR1 is LGHDT and CDR2 YNNKEL (reference sequence). The CDR3 reads CASSPPGPAYEQYF. DNA of the CDR3: TGTGCCAGCAGCCCACCGGGGCCTGCCTACGAGCAGTACTTC.

This clone was counted a few times. The CDR3 loop reads CASRKQNYEQYF. The CDR3, as DNA: TGTGCCAGCAGAAAACAGAACTACGAGCAGTACTTC. This chain uses TRBV28 with TRBJ2-7; D unclear. There are 12 residues in the CDR3. Germline lookup yields CDR1 MDHEN and CDR2 SYDVKM. V was pared by 6 bases and J by 3 bases, with 9 bases between.

CDR3 in DNA: TGTGCCATCAGTGAGACAGGGGGCCAATATGGCTACACCTTC. Amino acid sequence: CAISETGGQYGYTF. The rearrangement uses TRBV10-3 and TRBJ1-2; 9 nucleotides align to TRBD1. The J segment lost 5 bases and the V segment lost 2 bases, leaving 3 bases of the junction unmatched. Germline-derived CDR1 and CDR2 are ENHRY and SYGVKD. The CDR3 is 14 residues long.

This chain links TRBV19 with TRBJ1-5, with a weak D call TRBD1 (5 bases). V gave up 6 bases and J gave up 1 base, with 10 bases separating them. The V gene's germline CDR1 is LNHDA and CDR2 SQIVND (reference sequence). The CDR3 consists of 14 residues. For the CDR3, the DNA is TGTGCCAGTAGCAGGGACTTAAGCAATCAGCCCCAGCATTTT. Encoded protein: CASSRDLSNQPQHF.

The J gene is TRBJ2-5, the V gene TRBV6-1, with D possibly being TRBD2 (5 bases). Germline V gene lookup returns CDR1 MNHNS and CDR2 SASEGT. V lost 1 base and J lost 5, with 11 bases in between. CDR3 length: 14 residues. As DNA, the CDR3 is TGTGCCAGCAGTGAAGGGACTCTCCAGGAGACCCAGTACTTC. Translation gives CASSEGTLQETQYF.

This clone was picked up a small number of times. The rearrangement uses TRBV5-1 and TRBJ2-7; 7 bases line up with TRBD1. The CDR3 loop spans 15 amino acids. Trimming removed 2 bases from V and 0 bases from J; junction bases left unmatched: 5. Germline CDR1 is SGHRS and CDR2 is YFSETQ. DNA of the CDR3: TGCGCCAGCAGCTTTGCGACAGGGTTCTCCTACGAGCAGTACTTC. This gives the protein CASSFATGFSYEQYF.

The chain uses TRBV6-5 and TRBJ2-3, with D tentatively TRBD1 (6 bases). The CDR3 is 13 residues long. The V and J ends lost 11 bases and 6 bases respectively, with 18 bases between them. Germline V gene data show CDR1 as MNHEY and CDR2 as SVGAGI. In DNA form, the CDR3 reads TGTGCCTGCAAGCCTGGGACACTCGATACGCAGTATTTT. Its protein product is CACKPGTLDTQYF.

This clone has more than one count but fewer than ten. J is TRBJ1-5 and V is TRBV18; 11 nucleotides agree with TRBD1. Losses at the gene ends were 6 bases for V and 2 bases for J; bases not matched to a gene: 3. This CDR3 contains 15 residues. Germline CDR1 is KGHSH and CDR2 is LQKENI. CDR3 loop: CASSRTGGGNQPQHF. As DNA, the CDR3 is TGTGCCAGCTCGAGGACAGGGGGCGGCAATCAGCCCCAGCATTTT.

J is TRBJ2-5 and V is TRBV5-1; no clear D gene. The germline gives CDR1 SGHRS, CDR2 YFSETQ. The CDR3 length is 12 residues. Between the trimmed V and J ends, which lost 0 bases and 5 bases, there was a span of 5 bases. CDR3 in amino acids: CASSLDRETQYF. The DNA of the CDR3 is TGCGCCAGCAGCTTGGATCGGGAGACCCAGTACTTC.

This clone was counted many times. This chain joins TRBV9 and TRBJ2-7; the match to TRBD1 covers 10 bases. The CDR3 consists of 15 residues. Germline assignment: CDR1 SGDLS and CDR2 YYNGEE. V lost 3 bases and J lost 5; bases outside the gene matches: 8. The CDR3 protein is CASSAGTGAFDEQYF. Here the CDR3 DNA reads TGTGCCAGCAGCGCAGGGACAGGGGCGTTCGACGAGCAGTACTTC.

This clone occurred a few times. CDR3 coding DNA: TGTGCCAGCTCACGAGGGGTCACCACGGACGGGGAGCTGTTTTTT. It codes for CASSRGVTTDGELFF. This chain uses TRBV18 with TRBJ2-2, with D perhaps TRBD1 or TRBD2 (5 bases each). The CDR3 has 15 amino acids. The germline V gene has CDR1 KGHSH and CDR2 LQKENI. V was cut by 4 bases and J by 7 bases, with 16 bases left in between. The full variable domain, its missing parts supplied by reference TRBV18 and TRBJ2-2, is NAGVMQNPRHLVRRRGQEARLRCSPMKGHSHVYWYRQLPEEGLKFMVYLQKENIIDESGMPKERFSAEFPKEGPSILRIQQVVRGDSAAYFCASSRGVTTDGELFFGEGSRLTVL.

This clone was detected only once. The V and J genes are TRBV7-2 and TRBJ2-5, with TRBD1 matching over 8 bases. Trimming cost V 5 bases and J 2 bases; bases outside gene matches: 10. This CDR3 has 16 residues. Germline V gene sequence: CDR1 SGHTA, CDR2 FQGNSA. CDR3 in DNA: TGTGCCAGCAGCGCAGGGGGCGGGCGACTACAAGAGACCCAGTACTTC. It encodes CASSAGGGRLQETQYF.

A single count supports this clone. The J gene is TRBJ2-2, the V gene TRBV3-1 (or the pseudogene TRBV3-2), with 8 bases that match TRBD2. Germline lookup yields CDR1 LGHDT and CDR2 YNNKEL (reference sequence). The CDR3 runs 15 residues. V was pared by 5 bases and J by 1 base, with 3 bases of the junction left unmatched. The CDR3 region is CASSLGLVNTGELFF. CDR3 DNA sequence: TGTGCCAGCAGCTTGGGACTAGTGAACACCGGGGAGCTGTTTTTT.

The chain couples TRBV18 to TRBJ1-5, with TRBD1 matching 7 bases. Unmatched junction bases numbered 12, after V lost 4 bases and J lost 3 bases. CDR1 is KGHSH, CDR2 LQKENI, per germline. The CDR3 spans 17 residues. The CDR3 protein is CASSRAGTALDNQPQHF. CDR3 DNA: TGTGCCAGCTCACGCGCCGGGACAGCCTTGGACAATCAGCCCCAGCATTTT.

V is TRBV5-1 and J is TRBJ2-2; no clear D gene. This CDR3 is 19 amino acids long. The V gene's germline CDR1 is SGHRS and CDR2 YFSETQ. Trimming pared 1 base from V and 0 bases from J, leaving 19 bases between. DNA of the CDR3: TGCGCCAGCAGCTTGTGGGGATCGAACAACCTCGCGAACACCGGGGAGCTGTTTTTT. It yields the protein CASSLWGSNNLANTGELFF.

This clone has just a few counts. This chain joins TRBV7-3 and TRBJ2-1, with 7 bases matching TRBD1. The germline CDR1 and CDR2 sequences are SGHTA and FQGTGA. V lost 3 bases to trimming and J lost 5 bases; unmatched junction nucleotides: 1. This CDR3 has 13 residues. The CDR3 DNA sequence: TGTGCCAGCAGCTTGGGACAGAACAATGAGCAGTTCTTC. Its translation is CASSLGQNNEQFF.